The 17 T cell receptor beta chains given below trace back to one sample, sequenced in a study of T-cell memory formation after mild COVID-19 (dated by TCRdb to the early 2020s). Library preparation was by 5' RACE. The instrument given in TCRdb is Illumina NovaSeq 6000. The public reads were reprocessed in TCRdb via fastp at Q25 and MiXCR, keeping in-frame beta chains. Identical CDR3 protein sequences are pooled into one entry, listed with their most common genes and DNA. In all, the sample holds 550,000 to 650,000 distinct CDR3 sequences, and around 16% of those were seen once. The ten largest account for 8.1% of the sample. Sequences were obtained from PBMCs or a T cell subset sorted from them (not recorded which). These receptors all come from an adult woman who had mild COVID-19 (a few samples of this study predate the infection). The sample titles of this study are shuffled in the database, so cell type and time point are left out; the donor was told from shared clones.

This clonotype was counted ten times or more. This chain joins TRBV5-1 and TRBJ2-1, with D maybe TRBD2 (5 bases). With 1 base removed from V and 5 bases from J, the gap between germline ends came to 10 bases. This CDR3 has 14 residues. Germline CDR1 is SGHRS and CDR2 is YFSETQ. CDR3 residues: CASSLPGVDNEQFF. DNA for the CDR3: TGCGCCAGCAGCTTGCCCGGGGTCGACAATGAGCAGTTCTTC.

This chain links TRBV2 with TRBJ1-1; D is unclear. This CDR3 is 13 amino acids long. Germline loops: CDR1 SNHLY, CDR2 FYNNEI. V shed 6 bases and J shed 1 base, with 9 bases lying between them. CDR3 coding DNA: TGTGCCAGCAGCGAGAGTCGGAACACTGAAGCTTTCTTT. Protein: CASSESRNTEAFF.

This clonotype was counted only a few times. J is TRBJ2-1 and V is TRBV7-9; D gene uncertain. This CDR3 comprises 16 residues. Germline V gene data show CDR1 as SEHNR and CDR2 as FQNEAQ (reference sequence). The V gene lost 3 bases and the J gene lost 4 bases, with 16 bases spanning the gap. In nucleotides, the CDR3 is TGTGCCAGCAGCTTCCCCGGAAGTAGCCGGTACAATGAGCAGTTCTTC. This translates into CASSFPGSSRYNEQFF.

The chain employs TRBV6-6 and TRBJ1-5, with 7 bases aligning to TRBD1. Germline CDR1 MNHNY, CDR2 SVGAGI (reference sequence). This CDR3 is built from 14 residues. After removal of 5 bases from V and 2 bases from J, the junction contained 3 bases not matched to a gene. CDR3 in DNA: TGTGCCAGCAGTACAGGGGTGGGCAATCAGCCCCAGCATTTT. It encodes CASSTGVGNQPQHF.

CDR3 amino acids: CASSPDRAVHEQYF. The CDR3 region has the DNA TGCGCCAGCAGTCCCGACAGGGCCGTCCACGAGCAGTACTTC. The V gene is TRBV5-1, the J gene TRBJ2-7; 7 bases line up with TRBD1. The V gene's germline CDR1 is SGHRS and CDR2 YFSETQ. V lost 5 bases to trimming and J lost 5 bases; unmatched junction nucleotides: 10. This CDR3 comprises 14 residues.

The rearrangement joins TRBV7-9 to TRBJ2-1; 8 bases map to TRBD2. Looked up from germline, CDR1 is SEHNR and CDR2 is FQNEAQ (reference sequence). The CDR3 runs to 16 residues. Trimming removed 1 base from V and 9 bases from J; junction bases left unmatched: 11. The CDR3 coding sequence is TGTGCCAGCAGCTTAGGGCTCGCTCCGGGAGGGCTTGAGCAGTTCTTC. Its translation is CASSLGLAPGGLEQFF.

This chain connects TRBV18 to TRBJ2-5; TRBD2 aligns across 13 bases. The CDR3 sequence is 17 residues long. V lost 3 bases to trimming and J lost 4 bases; unmatched junction nucleotides: 8. Germline V gives CDR1 KGHSH, CDR2 LQKENI. CDR3 coding DNA: TGTGCCAGCTCACCCCCGGGACTAGCGGGACGAGGAGAGACCCAGTACTTC. Its translation: CASSPPGLAGRGETQYF.

This clonotype was recorded at least ten times. The rearrangement joins TRBV25-1 to TRBJ1-1, with D maybe TRBD1 (6 bases). V gave up 4 bases and J gave up 10 bases, with 13 bases separating them. The CDR3 length is 12 residues. Germline CDR1 and CDR2: MGHDK and SYGVNS. The DNA of the CDR3 is TGTGCCAGCAGTGCAGCGACAGGCGGAGCTTTCTTT. It encodes CASSAATGGAFF.

Turning to this clonotype: One end of the junction does not line up with germline, which may come from a read error. The chain is built from TRBV14 and TRBJ2-2; D gene uncertain. The length of the CDR3 is 15 residues. Germline V lookup: CDR1 SGHDN, CDR2 FVKESK. DNA of the CDR3: TGTGCCAGCAGCCAGAGTGTGGGGAACGCCGGGGAGCTGTTTTTT. This codes for CASSQSVGNAGELFF. The whole variable domain, filled in from reference TRBV14 and TRBJ2-2, reads EAGVTQFPSHSVIEKGQTVTLRCDPISGHDNLYWYRRVMGKEIKFLLHFVKESKQDESGMPNNRFLAERTGGTYSTLKVQPAELEDSGVYFCASSQSVGNAGELFFGEGSRLTVL.

The CDR3 DNA reads TGTGCCAGTACCGGACAGGGGTTCCACACTGAAGCTTTCTTT. Its translation is CASTGQGFHTEAFF. V gene TRBV19 combines with J gene TRBJ1-1; TRBD1 aligns across 9 bases. After removal of 7 bases from V and 3 bases from J, the junction contained 6 bases not matched to a gene. The CDR3 is 14 amino acids. The germline gives CDR1 LNHDA, CDR2 SQIVND (reference sequence).

This clonotype showed up just a few times. The chain combines TRBV27 with TRBJ2-5, with 8 bases fitting TRBD1. Germline assignment: CDR1 MNHEY and CDR2 SMNVEV (reference sequence). J gave up 5 bases and V 6 bases, and 5 bases lay outside the gene matches. There are 13 residues in the CDR3. The DNA for the CDR3 is TGTGCCAGCAGATCAGGGGGCTTGGAGACCCAGTACTTC. This codes for CASRSGGLETQYF.

The rearrangement joins TRBV6-2 or TRBV6-3 to TRBJ1-5, with D hard to call. Germline CDR1 and CDR2: MNHEY and SVGEGT. V was clipped by 1 base and J by 4 bases, with 11 bases between them. The CDR3 extends over 15 amino acids. The CDR3 here is CASSYYRNVNQPQHF. CDR3 nucleotide sequence: TGTGCCAGCAGTTACTACAGAAATGTGAATCAGCCCCAGCATTTT.

The rearrangement links TRBV18 to TRBJ2-1; 7 nucleotides match TRBD1. The CDR3 loop spans 15 amino acids. J lost 7 bases, V lost 2 bases, and 8 bases had no gene match. Germline V gene sequence: CDR1 KGHSH, CDR2 LQKENI. CDR3 sequence: CASSPEGAVRNEQFF. The CDR3 nucleotides are TGTGCCAGCTCACCAGAGGGGGCCGTTAGAAATGAGCAGTTCTTC.

The CDR3 sequence is CATSDTSGSSETQYF. Here the CDR3 DNA reads TGTGCCACCAGTGATACTAGCGGGAGTAGCGAGACCCAGTACTTC. The J gene is TRBJ2-5, the V gene TRBV24-1; 11 bases align to TRBD2. Germline loops: CDR1 KGHDR, CDR2 SFDVKD. After removal of 3 bases from V and 5 bases from J, the junction contained 4 bases not matched to a gene. The CDR3 sequence is 15 residues long.

V gene TRBV7-2 combines with J gene TRBJ1-5, with 7 bases aligning to TRBD1. The junction had 5 bases not matched to a gene; V was cut back by 6 bases and J by 6 bases. This CDR3 has 13 amino acids. Germline V gene lookup returns CDR1 SGHTA and CDR2 FQGNSA. CDR3 DNA: TGTGCCAGCAGTCAGACAGGGTTTCAGCCCCAGCATTTT. Encoded protein: CASSQTGFQPQHF.

This clonotype has just a few counts. The V gene is TRBV12-3 or TRBV12-4, the J gene TRBJ2-1; 8 nucleotides match TRBD2. The V and J ends lost 6 bases and 7 bases, in that order; junction bases with no gene match: 14. CDR3 length: 16 residues. The CDR3 DNA sequence: TGTGCCAGCAGGAAAGACGTACTAGCGGCAAGGAATGAGCAGTTCTTC. Translated: CASRKDVLAARNEQFF.

The chain couples TRBV20-1 to TRBJ2-7, with 7 bases aligning to TRBD2. Germline-derived CDR1 and CDR2 are DFQATT and SNEGSKA (reference sequence). The CDR3 loop spans 12 amino acids. V gave up 7 bases and J gave up 5 bases; unmatched junction bases: 8. CDR3 sequence reads: CSVGLGVDEQYF. CDR3 bases: TGCAGTGTAGGACTAGGGGTCGACGAGCAGTACTTC.